These 29 T cell receptor beta chains were all obtained from the same sample, sequenced in a study of T-cell reconstitution after alpha-beta-depleted transplantation in children. It was with unique molecular identifiers that the TCRbeta library was prepared. In TCRdb, the PCR reads were re-called with MiXCR into one record per CDR3 protein. The sample lists around 480,000 distinct CDR3 sequences, around a third occurring once. The sequences come from PBMCs from the stem cell graft donor, collected from the stem cell graft. These receptors came from a human donor who donated a stem cell graft to a child with aplastic anemia.

The chain is built from TRBV12-3 or TRBV12-4 and TRBJ1-2; D possibly corresponds to TRBD1 (5 bases). The CDR3 loop spans 13 amino acids. V lost 3 bases, J lost 3 bases, and 8 bases lay in between. CDR3 residues: CASSLGVDYGYTF. The CDR3 DNA is TGTGCCAGCAGTTTGGGGGTTGACTATGGCTACACCTTC.

This chain links TRBV4-2 with TRBJ1-2; D gene ambiguous. Per the germline V gene, CDR1 is LGHNA and CDR2 is YNFKEQ. V lost 3 bases and J 3 bases, leaving 11 bases between the germline ends. This CDR3 has 14 amino acids. CDR3 coding DNA: TGTGCCAGCAGCCAGGCTGGTCCGGACTATGGCTACACCTTC. Protein product: CASSQAGPDYGYTF.

The chain employs TRBV29-1 and TRBJ2-3; 7 positions match TRBD2. CDR3 length: 15 amino acids. V trimming: 4 bases; J trimming: 3 bases; junction bases outside the gene matches: 10. Germline V gene sequence: CDR1 SQVTM, CDR2 ANQGSEA. This CDR3 is CSVVHERDLTDTQYF. CDR3 nucleotides: TGCAGCGTTGTCCACGAGCGGGACCTAACAGATACGCAGTATTTT.

This clonotype turned up a few times. This chain links TRBV27 with TRBJ2-3, with D unresolved. Trimming removed 6 bases from V and 0 bases from J, with 4 bases in between. The CDR3 is made up of 12 amino acids. The germline CDR1 and CDR2 sequences are MNHEY and SMNVEV (reference sequence). CDR3 nucleotides: TGTGCCAGCAGAAAAAGCACAGATACGCAGTATTTT. Translation gives CASRKSTDTQYF.

The rearrangement uses TRBV15 and TRBJ2-1, with 7 bases matching TRBD2. The trim removed 0 bases at V and 14 bases at J, leaving 7 bases unmatched. This CDR3 region has 13 residues. The germline CDR1 and CDR2 sequences are LNHNV and YYDKDF (reference sequence). The CDR3 here is CATSRDLEGREFF. The DNA of the CDR3 is TGTGCCACCAGCAGAGATTTGGAGGGGAGGGAGTTCTTC. Drawing the rest from reference TRBV15 and TRBJ2-1, the complete variable domain is DAMVIQNPRYQVTQFGKPVTLSCSQTLNHNVMYWYQQKSSQAPKLLFHYYDKDFNNEADTPDNFQSRRPNTSFCFLDIRSPGLGDTAMYLCATSRDLEGREFFGPGTRLTVL.

This clonotype was detected only a few times. The rearrangement links TRBV15 to TRBJ1-2; 8 nucleotides align to TRBD1. The CDR3 consists of 13 residues. The trim removed 5 bases at V and 2 bases at J, leaving 1 base unmatched. Germline CDR1 is LNHNV and CDR2 is YYDKDF (reference sequence). CDR3 sequence reads: CATSGDRNYGYTF. The CDR3 DNA reads TGTGCCACCAGCGGGGACAGGAACTATGGCTACACCTTC.

The chain couples TRBV12-3 or TRBV12-4 to TRBJ1-2; the match to TRBD1 covers 9 bases. The V gene end was trimmed by 4 bases and the J gene end by 8 bases; junction bases not matched to a gene: 2. The CDR3 is made up of 12 amino acids. The CDR3 DNA reads as TGTGCCAGCAGTTCGGGACAGGGCGGCTACACCTTC. This gives the protein CASSSGQGGYTF.

The chain recombines TRBV24-1 with TRBJ1-4; 9 bases fit TRBD1. V dropped 3 bases and J dropped 8; count of bases not matched to a gene: 9. Germline CDR1 and CDR2: KGHDR and SFDVKD. The CDR3 covers 16 residues. The CDR3: CATSDGRRTGDEKLFF. The CDR3 DNA sequence: TGTGCCACCAGTGATGGACGAAGGACAGGGGACGAAAAACTGTTTTTT.

This rearrangement joins TRBV3-1 to TRBJ2-3; possible D gene TRBD2, 5 bases. The CDR3 length is 15 residues. The V end was cut by 4 bases, the J end by 0 bases, with 11 bases between. Germline CDR1 is LGHDT and CDR2 is YNNKEL (reference sequence). For the CDR3, the DNA is TGTGCCAGCAGCCGCGGGTCGACTAGCACAGATACGCAGTATTTT. The encoded protein is CASSRGSTSTDTQYF.

The V call is TRBV18, the J call TRBJ1-4, with D unresolved. The CDR3 contains 16 residues. V was trimmed by 3 bases and J by 3 bases, leaving 14 bases between them. Looked up from germline, CDR1 is KGHSH and CDR2 is LQKENI. The CDR3 region has the DNA TGTGCCAGCTCACCTGGGCCGATTGGAGCTAATGAAAAACTGTTTTTT. This encodes CASSPGPIGANEKLFF.

The chain has TRBV10-3 and TRBJ2-1, with D unclear. CDR1 and CDR2 (germline): ENHRY, SYGVKD. Deletions cut 5 bases from V and 6 bases from J, with 11 bases between. The CDR3 totals 13 residues. The CDR3, as DNA: TGTGCCATCAGTAAAGGACCGAGCAATGAGCAGTTCTTC. Its translation: CAISKGPSNEQFF.

V is TRBV7-2 and J is TRBJ2-1; D call uncertain. V was pared by 9 bases and J by 3 bases, with 12 bases between. CDR1 and CDR2 from the germline V gene are SGHTA and FQGNSA. The CDR3 runs 13 residues. Written as DNA, the CDR3 is TGTGCCAGTAAAACGCGCGGCTACAATGAGCAGTTCTTC. It translates to CASKTRGYNEQFF.

This clonotype was seen only a few times. The V call is TRBV11-2, the J call TRBJ2-4, with 7 bases that match TRBD1. The germline gives CDR1 SGHAT, CDR2 FQNNGV. J lost 0 bases, V lost 2 bases, and 4 bases had no gene match. The CDR3 spans 16 residues. DNA for the CDR3: TGTGCCAGCAGCTTAATCGGACAGGTAGCCAAAAACATTCAGTACTTC. Translating gives CASSLIGQVAKNIQYF.

This chain uses TRBV7-2 with TRBJ2-1; D call uncertain. V was shortened by 4 bases and J by 8 bases, with 9 bases between the two germline ends. Looked up from germline, CDR1 is SGHTA and CDR2 is FQGNSA. CDR3 size: 12 residues. This CDR3 reads CASSSQFDEQFF. The CDR3 DNA follows: TGTGCCAGCAGCTCACAATTCGATGAGCAGTTCTTC.

This clonotype has only a few counts. A much larger clone lies one base from this, so it may be a read error. The V and J genes are TRBV5-1 and TRBJ2-7, with 7 bases lining up with TRBD2. This CDR3 is 13 amino acids long. Germline-derived CDR1 and CDR2 are SGHRS and YFSETQ. The ends lost 10 bases at V and 0 bases at J; junction bases unmatched: 7. The CDR3 sequence is CASTSSYSYEQYF. CDR3 nucleotide sequence: TGCGCCTCGACTAGCTCATACTCCTACGAGCAGTACTTC.

This clonotype has ten or more counts. The chain joins TRBV24-1 to TRBJ2-3; TRBD2 might be the D (6 bases). The V and J ends lost 7 bases and 3 bases respectively, with 19 bases between them. Germline V gene sequence: CDR1 KGHDR, CDR2 SFDVKD. The CDR3 spans 16 residues. This chain's CDR3 is CATSDLAFAGTDTQYF. For the CDR3, the DNA is TGTGCCACCAGCGATCTAGCGTTTGCGGGGACAGATACGCAGTATTTT.

This clonotype turned up a few times. The DNA of the CDR3 is TGTGCCAGCAGCTTAGTTTCGACTTCATACGAGCAGTACTTC. It encodes CASSLVSTSYEQYF. The rearrangement links TRBV7-2 to TRBJ2-7, with D uncertain. The CDR3 contains 14 residues. In germline, CDR1 is SGHTA, CDR2 FQGNSA. V lost 1 base and J lost 4, with 11 bases in between.

This clonotype has just a few counts. This chain connects TRBV6-5 to TRBJ1-4; D not resolved. The CDR3 is made up of 15 amino acids. Germline V lookup: CDR1 MNHEY, CDR2 SVGAGI. V was trimmed by 4 bases and J by 0 bases, leaving 9 bases between them. The CDR3 DNA follows: TGTGCCAGCAGTTCCGTAGGGACAACTAATGAAAAACTGTTTTTT. Residues: CASSSVGTTNEKLFF.

In this sample, this clonotype turned up a few times. The CDR3 DNA reads as TGTGCTAGTGGTTTGGTATTACTAACAGGCCGGTATAGCAATCAGCCCCAGCATTTT. It translates to CASGLVLLTGRYSNQPQHF. V is TRBV12-5 and J is TRBJ1-5; maybe TRBD1 (5 bases). CDR3 length: 19 residues. Looked up from germline, CDR1 is LGHNT and CDR2 is FRNRAP. V lost 0 bases, J lost 0 bases, and 18 bases lay in between.

This clonotype was seen more than once but under ten times. The genes are TRBV15 and TRBJ2-1; 8 bases match TRBD1. V was clipped by 3 bases and J by 7 bases; unmatched bases: 2. The CDR3 length is 13 residues. Germline V CDR1 and CDR2: LNHNV, YYDKDF (reference sequence). CDR3: CATSRDRVNEQFF. The CDR3 bases are TGTGCCACCAGCAGGGACAGGGTGAATGAGCAGTTCTTC.

This clonotype turned up a few times. This rearrangement joins TRBV20-1 to TRBJ2-7; no clear D gene. The CDR3 spans 12 residues. The germline V and J ends were trimmed by 3 bases and 4 bases, with 10 bases remaining between them. The germline gives CDR1 DFQATT, CDR2 SNEGSKA (reference sequence). The chain's CDR3 is CSASGPGYEQYV. In nucleotides, the CDR3 is TGCAGTGCTAGCGGGCCCGGATACGAGCAGTACGTC.

This clonotype was seen a handful of times. The chain carries TRBV30 and TRBJ2-5; possible D gene TRBD2, 6 bases. CDR3 length equals 14 residues. The germline gives CDR1 GTSNPN, CDR2 SVGIG (reference sequence). V shed 4 bases and J shed 2 bases, with 14 bases lying between them. CDR3: CAWMSGLLQETQYF. Here the CDR3 DNA reads TGTGCCTGGATGTCTGGACTACTACAAGAGACCCAGTACTTC.

In this sample, this clonotype turned up a few times. The genes are TRBV5-1 and TRBJ1-6; D remains ambiguous. Germline assignment: CDR1 SGHRS and CDR2 YFSETQ. V gave up 3 bases and J gave up 10 bases, with 14 bases separating them. This CDR3 has 14 residues. This chain's CDR3 is CASSSQTVGSPLHF. Written as DNA, the CDR3 is TGCGCCAGCAGCTCTCAGACCGTCGGCTCACCCCTCCACTTT. The full variable domain, in which reference TRBV5-1 and TRBJ1-6 provide the parts outside the CDR3, is KAGVTQTPRYLIKTRGQQVTLSCSPISGHRSVSWYQQTPGQGLQFLFEYFSETQRNKGNFPGRFSGRQFSNSRSEMNVSTLELGDSALYLCASSSQTVGSPLHFGNGTRLTVT.

This clonotype was counted only a few times. The rearrangement joins TRBV20-1 to TRBJ2-7; TRBD1 aligns across 7 bases. The junction had 10 bases not matched to a gene; V was cut back by 4 bases and J by 4 bases. The CDR3 has 14 residues. Germline V lookup: CDR1 DFQATT, CDR2 SNEGSKA (reference sequence). The CDR3 sequence is CSATRQGISYEQYF. DNA of the CDR3: TGCAGTGCTACTCGACAGGGAATTTCATACGAGCAGTACTTC.

This clonotype has just a few counts. The chain employs TRBV9 and TRBJ2-3, with 8 bases identical to TRBD2. The germline V gene has CDR1 SGDLS and CDR2 YYNGEE. The V segment lost 3 bases and the J segment 1 base; nucleotides outside the gene matches: 4. The CDR3 extends over 15 amino acids. CDR3 loop: CASSEQAGGTDTQYF. The CDR3 nucleotides read TGTGCCAGCAGCGAGCAAGCGGGAGGCACAGATACGCAGTATTTT.

This chain connects TRBV10-3 to TRBJ1-1; weak D call: TRBD1 (5 bases). Trimming took off 6 bases at V and 5 bases at J, with 13 bases between the two ends. The CDR3 is 13 amino acids. The germline gives CDR1 ENHRY, CDR2 SYGVKD. The CDR3 region is CAIRENEGTEAFF. The CDR3 region has the DNA TGTGCCATCAGGGAGAACGAGGGGACTGAAGCTTTCTTT.

In its sample, this clonotype was seen a few times. The rearrangement uses TRBV18 and TRBJ1-1, with 9 bases fitting TRBD1. CDR1 and CDR2 from the germline V gene are KGHSH and LQKENI. This CDR3 is built from 13 residues. V trimming: 6 bases; J trimming: 4 bases; junction bases outside the gene matches: 3. This CDR3 is CASSGQGATEAFF. The CDR3 DNA sequence: TGTGCCAGCTCGGGACAGGGAGCCACTGAAGCTTTCTTT. Full variable domain (remainder filled in from reference TRBV18 and TRBJ1-1): NAGVMQNPRHLVRRRGQEARLRCSPMKGHSHVYWYRQLPEEGLKFMVYLQKENIIDESGMPKERFSAEFPKEGPSILRIQQVVRGDSAAYFCASSGQGATEAFFGQGTRLTVV.

Written as DNA, the CDR3 is TGCGCCAGCAGCTTGAATTGGGAGACCCAGTACTTC. Translation gives CASSLNWETQYF. J is TRBJ2-5 and V is TRBV5-1; D unclear. V lost 1 base and J 5 bases, leaving 6 bases between the germline ends. From germline, CDR1 is SGHRS and CDR2 YFSETQ. The CDR3 totals 12 residues.

This clonotype was seen only a few times. One junction end disagrees with the germline gene, perhaps due to a read error. This rearrangement joins TRBV30 to TRBJ2-1, with TRBD2 identical over 11 bases. The CDR3 spans 13 residues. CDR1 is GTSNPN and CDR2 is SVGIG in the germline V gene (reference sequence). CDR3 protein: CAWSGGLAEALTF. DNA of the CDR3: TGTGCCTGGAGTGGGGGACTAGCGGAGGCTCTCACCTTC.